The T cell receptor (beta chain) under discussion was sequenced for a study of molecular identifiers for immune sequencing clone quantification (dated by TCRdb to 2016 to 2019). About the full investigation: For a replicate experiment, the RNA from either around 20,000 or 100,000 naive CD8 T cells was divided into five aliquots, and four of those aliquots went on to sequencing. This methods study used CD8 T cells to benchmark TCR RNA copy counting and molecular-identifier clustering-based TCR repertoire sequencing (MIDCIRS).

Preparation of the library involved PCR. Sequencing relied on a NextSeq 500. Bulk TCR libraries were prepared as previously described, using TCR primers listed in Table S5. Total RNA was purified with the Qiagen AllPrep DNA/RNA kit. Before any analysis, reads coming from multiple sequencing runs of the same library were combined into one pool. The authors' analysis ran thus. Reads were retained only if their TCR constant sequence matched exactly, and those retained reads were trimmed to 150 nt and grouped according to their 12-nt molecular barcodes. Reads in each barcode group were sub-clustered using a 15% Levenshtein threshold, and a quality-weighted consensus sequence was built for each RNA molecule. Non-functional sequences were excluded, and lower-count sequences lying one edit away from another sequence were also excluded. Barcode sub-clusters with fewer than 20% of the maximum read count were removed, based on fitting two negative binomial distributions. The public sequencing data were trimmed at Q25 with fastp and processed into clonotypes with MiXCR by TCRdb, which kept only in-frame beta chains. One record per CDR3 amino acid sequence lists the most common genes and DNA. The V and J calls come from TCRdb's annotation, not from the publication. This sample comprises 400,000 to 600,000 distinct CDR3 sequences, under 30% of them detected only once. The ten biggest clones cover approximately 0.8% of the sample.

Libraries of naive CD8 T cells were built from around 20,000 to 1,000,000 sorted cells, with 10%, 30% or 50% of the purified RNA used. Naive CD8 T cells were FACS-sorted as CD8+CD4-CCR7+CD45RA+ on a BD FACSAria II into RLT Plus buffer. To test detection sensitivity, Jurkat RNA equivalent to ten TCR copies was spiked into samples of about 19,000-1,000,000 naive CD8 T cells. Enrichment of CD8 T cells was done with RosetteSep CD8+ T Cell Enrichment Cocktail plus Ficoll-Paque, and ACK red cell lysis came afterward. V lost 6 bases and J lost 1 base; the stretch between them is 10 bases long. The CDR3 runs 13 amino acids, cysteine and phenylalanine included. Kept here is only the CDR3 DNA, which spans 39 bases and is read in frame from base 1. From a lookup of the germline V gene, CDR1 and CDR2 are MNHEY and SVGEGT. Only a few counts were recorded for this clonotype. The clone's antigen remains unknown. No base quality information exists; no much larger clone differs at one position.

Study-wide conclusions, independent of this receptor: When barcode sub-clustering was omitted, TCR diversity was inflated by chimeric consensus sequences, with chimeras reaching as high as 47%. Modeling indicated approximately 2.7 TCR RNA copies recovered per cell, compared with approximately 10 by digital PCR, which implies a capture efficiency of around 30%. A single cell's worth of spiked-in Jurkat TCR RNA was reported detectable even among approximately 930,000 naive CD8 T cells. Spiked-in Jurkat TCR RNA (about 10 copies' worth), which is not part of the donor repertoire, was contained in the naive libraries. In CMV-specific effector cells, clones with more than 20 RNA copies contained over 97% of molecules, whereas in naive cells such clones contained under 1% of molecules. Identical TCR molecules sharing a barcode could cause highly expanded clone sizes to be underestimated.

The sequenced sample consisted of naive CD8+ T cells from blood, with Jurkat cell RNA spiked in. The intended sense of this specimen's cell subset or site label: FACS-sorted CD8+CD4-CCR7+CD45RA+ naive T cells. This clonotype originated in a human donor in good health. Some libraries in this study had Jurkat cell RNA spiked in. Recombination joined TRBV6-2 or TRBV6-3 with TRBJ2-7, with the identity of the D gene unclear. The nucleotide sequence reads as follows: TGTGCCAGCAGCCCGTTCAAGTCCTACGAGCAGTACTTC. It translates to CASSPFKSYEQYF.